This TCR beta chain was profiled in a study of vaccination effects on CD4 cells after COVID-19. Findings and limits, study-wide: Long after vaccination, the clones induced by infection and by vaccine shrank markedly in size. Only a single clone (1 of 255 vaccine-induced clones in healthy vaccinees) cross-reacted with common cold coronaviruses.

Remarks on this clone: Its antigen is not identified.

TCRdb keeps only in-frame clones here, not all; method: immunoSEQ multiplex PCR. The sample has around 45,000 clones, roughly 72% seen once. Antigen-specific CD4+ T cells were first expanded with viral peptide pools by the ViraFEST assay and only then sequenced. Following 10 days of culture, CD4+ T cells were isolated. Among the vaccine recipients, none had a prior SARS-CoV-2 infection, and nucleocapsid antibodies were negative. Trimming pared 12 bases from V and 4 bases from J, leaving 12 bases between. Germline values: CDR1 KGHDR, CDR2 SFDVKD. The CDR3 is 12 amino acids. The J gene is TRBJ1-3, the V gene TRBV24-1; D call uncertain. The TCR comes from a human donor who received a COVID-19 vaccine. The sequences come from CD4+ T cells from PBMCs cultured with SARS-CoV-2 spike peptides, collected before COVID-19 vaccination. The CDR3 DNA reads TGTGCCGCCTCTGGGCTCGGAAACACCATATATTTT. Its protein product is CAASGLGNTIYF.